A single T cell receptor beta chain is shown here with its context. The antigen is unknown. The assay ran at deep level. Here immunoSEQ multiplex PCR was the method, and the copy in TCRdb shows in-frame clones only, minus some. Of around 700,000 clones in the sample, approximately 75% are singletons; the top ten hold about 1.8%. All participating donors were Caucasian adults from Nashville, Tennessee. The data derive from a study of shared clonotypes between healthy human individuals. Study background: Samples came from a couple of female and three male donors aged 18 to 49.

Study-wide points: Naive subsets usually exceeded memory subsets in estimated richness.

Germline CDR1 SGHVS, CDR2 FQNEAQ. Trimming took off 1 base at V and 3 bases at J, with 13 bases between the two ends. The CDR3 sequence is 15 residues long. Sequencing was done on a sample of memory CD4+ T cells sorted from blood. The subset is: CD45RA-negative fraction. This chain joins TRBV7-8 and TRBJ2-7; D remains unclear. The sequence was obtained from a woman younger than 45 in good health. CDR3 residues: CASSLGTTNNYEQYF. CDR3 DNA: TGTGCCAGCAGCTTAGGAACAACGAACAACTACGAGCAGTACTTC.